This entry concerns a single T cell receptor beta chain. This entry is derived from a study of OX40 agonist ivuxolimab in advanced cancers. TCRdb's copy holds only in-frame clones and misses some; the assay was immunoSEQ multiplex PCR. The sample lists under 30,000 clones; 85% to 95% were seen once. This CDR3 has 13 amino acids. In germline, CDR1 is LNHDA, CDR2 SQIVND (reference sequence). V was cut by 5 bases and J by 9 bases, with 14 bases left in between. The sequenced sample was CD4+ or CD8+ T cells sorted from blood, obtained in a trial of the OX40 agonist ivuxolimab. V and J are TRBV19 and TRBJ2-1, with D maybe TRBD2 (6 bases). The sequence derives from an adult with an advanced solid tumor such as melanoma, head and neck, liver or kidney cancer. CDR3 loop: CASSLGDGSEQFF. The CDR3 DNA reads as TGTGCCAGTAGTTTAGGGGACGGGAGTGAGCAGTTCTTC.